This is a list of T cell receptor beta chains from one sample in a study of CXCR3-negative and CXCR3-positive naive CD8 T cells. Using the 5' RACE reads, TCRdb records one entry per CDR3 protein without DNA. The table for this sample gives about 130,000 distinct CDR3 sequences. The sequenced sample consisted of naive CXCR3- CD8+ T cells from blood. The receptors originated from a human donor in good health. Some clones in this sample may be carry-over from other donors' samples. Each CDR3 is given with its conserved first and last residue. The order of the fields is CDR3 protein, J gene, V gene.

cdr3_aa: CASTIPLWTQYF; j_call: TRBJ2-5; v_call: TRBV12-3/TRBV12-4
cdr3_aa: CASEKSGGYNEQFF; j_call: TRBJ2-1; v_call: TRBV28
cdr3_aa: CASSIEETQYF; j_call: TRBJ2-5; v_call: TRBV12-3/TRBV12-4
cdr3_aa: CSARDWTSETYEQYF; j_call: TRBJ2-7; v_call: TRBV20-1
cdr3_aa: CASSPGTGYGYTF; j_call: TRBJ1-2; v_call: TRBV11-2
cdr3_aa: CASSLGVAGEDQGTYF; j_call: TRBJ2-3; v_call: TRBV11-2
cdr3_aa: CASSWTGQSYEQYF; j_call: TRBJ2-7; v_call: TRBV7-2
cdr3_aa: CASTRQVAHEQYF; j_call: TRBJ2-7; v_call: TRBV13
cdr3_aa: CASSLSLGTIPGIQETQYF; j_call: TRBJ2-5; v_call: TRBV28
cdr3_aa: CSVILRQDNTGELFF; j_call: TRBJ2-2; v_call: TRBV29-1